This TCR beta chain was documented in a study of T cells in Graves' hyperthyroidism and ophthalmopathy. Looked up from germline, CDR1 is MNHEY and CDR2 is SVGAGI. The CDR3 is 14 residues long. V lost 6 bases and J lost 6, with 17 bases in between. Investigators excluded patients with uncontrolled infection, other autoimmune disease, pregnancy or lactation. TCR beta CDR3 regions were amplified from RNA. A first-round RT-PCR of the TCR CDR3 used the HTBI primer set. In TCRdb, the multiplex PCR reads were re-called with MiXCR into one record per CDR3 protein. The table has 75,000 to 100,000 distinct CDR3 sequences, 35% to 45% seen once. A note on this clonotype: This could be a read error, since a much larger clone is one nucleotide away.

The TCR sequence derives from a woman aged 25 to 39 with Graves' hyperthyroidism. The sample was peripheral blood or thyroid tissue (not recorded which). The chain couples TRBV6-5 to TRBJ1-2, with D perhaps matching TRBD1 (5 bases). The CDR3 is CASSQGLGLNGYTF. Here the CDR3 DNA reads TGTGCCAGCAGCCAAGGTCTGGGGCTTAATGGCTACACCTTC.